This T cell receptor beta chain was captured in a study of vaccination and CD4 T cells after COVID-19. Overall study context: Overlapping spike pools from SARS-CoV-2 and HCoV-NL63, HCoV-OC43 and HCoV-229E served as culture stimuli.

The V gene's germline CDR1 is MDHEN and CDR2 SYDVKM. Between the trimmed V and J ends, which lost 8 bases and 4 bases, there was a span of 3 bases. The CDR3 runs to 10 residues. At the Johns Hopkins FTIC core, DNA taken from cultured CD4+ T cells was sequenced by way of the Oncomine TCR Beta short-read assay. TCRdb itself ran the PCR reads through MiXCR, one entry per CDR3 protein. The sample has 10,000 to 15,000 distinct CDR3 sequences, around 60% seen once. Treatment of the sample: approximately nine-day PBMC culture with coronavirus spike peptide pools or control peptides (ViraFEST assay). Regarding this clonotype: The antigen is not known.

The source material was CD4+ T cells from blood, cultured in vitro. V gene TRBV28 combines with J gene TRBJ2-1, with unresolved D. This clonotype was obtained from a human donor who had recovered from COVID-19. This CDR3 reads CASGYNEQFF. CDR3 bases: TGTGCCAGCGGATACAATGAGCAGTTCTTC. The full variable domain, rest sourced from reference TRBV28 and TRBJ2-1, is DVKVTQSSRYLVKRTGEKVFLECVQDMDHENMFWYRQDPGLGLRLIYFSYDVKMKEKGDIPEGYSVSREKKERFSLILESASTNQTSMYLCASGYNEQFFGPGTRLTVL.